The text below deals with one T cell receptor beta chain. Its antigen remains unidentified. This sample was included in a study of early T cells in non-severe SARS-CoV-2 infection. Study summary: Alpha and beta chains were unpaired, from unsorted whole-blood bulk RNA.

Molecules of cDNA were individually given unique molecular identifiers that were attached to them. One entry per CDR3 protein results from TCRdb running MiXCR on the 5' RACE reads. The table lists about 34,000 distinct CDR3 sequences, roughly 5.7% of them singletons. Whole-study results and caveats: Sequences matched to VDJdb favored anti-spike CD8 responses, while private and CD4 specificities were missed.

This clonotype was obtained from an adult who was a healthcare worker with PCR-confirmed SARS-CoV-2 infection or an uninfected control (not recorded which). The specimen sequenced was whole blood.

The CDR3 here is CASSPTEGRQETQYF. The CDR3 DNA is TGTGCCAGCAGTCCCACGGAGGGGCGGCAAGAGACCCAGTACTTC. V and J are TRBV27 and TRBJ2-5, with D possibly TRBD2 on 6 matching bases. CDR1 and CDR2 (germline): MNHEY, SMNVEV (reference sequence). V shed 5 bases and J shed 2 bases, with 15 bases lying between them. The CDR3 has 15 residues.